The 32 T cell receptor beta chains listed next were all sequenced from one sample in a study of beta chain features in type 1 diabetes. All of the isolated RNA was reverse transcribed, so expressed TCRB transcripts were sequenced. TCRdb's table, derived via immunoSEQ multiplex PCR, lists solely in-frame clones and lacks some. The table has roughly 400,000 clones, approximately 13% seen once. Sequencing was performed on naive CD4+ T cells from blood. These receptor sequences come from a man in his thirties or forties in good health.

The rearrangement links TRBV23-1 to TRBJ1-5; D is possibly TRBD1 (5 bases). TRBV23-1 is marked as an open reading frame, function uncertain. The CDR3 spans 14 residues. V was cut by 6 bases and J by 4 bases, with 13 bases left in between. The CDR3: CASRLGHKNQPQHF. The CDR3 DNA reads TGCGCCAGCAGACTTGGACATAAGAATCAGCCCCAGCATTTT.

This clone was observed a few times. J is TRBJ1-1 and V is TRBV29-1, with D hard to call. The V gene lost 3 bases and the J gene lost 10 bases, with 9 bases spanning the gap. The CDR3 length is 10 residues. Per germline, CDR1 SQVTM and CDR2 ANQGSEA. The CDR3 region is CSVDGGVAFF. DNA of the CDR3: TGCAGCGTTGACGGTGGGGTAGCTTTCTTT.

The J gene is TRBJ1-2, the V gene TRBV30, with TRBD1 matching 7 bases. The junction had 14 bases not matched to a gene; V was cut back by 2 bases and J by 8 bases. Germline lookup yields CDR1 GTSNPN and CDR2 SVGIG (reference sequence). The CDR3 is 15 residues long. CDR3 loop: CAWSLMTGIALGYTF. The CDR3 DNA sequence: TGTGCCTGGAGTTTAATGACAGGGATCGCTCTAGGCTACACCTTC.

The genes are TRBV7-2 and TRBJ2-5, with TRBD2 matching 10 bases. Looked up from germline, CDR1 is SGHTA and CDR2 is FQGNSA. J lost 4 bases, V lost 4 bases, and 9 bases had no gene match. This CDR3 contains 16 residues. CDR3 nucleotide sequence: TGTGCCAGCAGCTCCCCCGGGACTAGCGTAGGAGAGACCCAGTACTTC. Its protein product is CASSSPGTSVGETQYF.

The chain uses TRBV7-8 and TRBJ2-3; D might be TRBD2 (5 bases). V shed 4 bases and J shed 1 base, with 21 bases lying between them. This CDR3 spans 18 amino acids. Germline V lookup: CDR1 SGHVS, CDR2 FQNEAQ. The CDR3 DNA sequence: TGTGCCAGCAGCTCAAAGAGGGAAGGCCGTGCCCGCACAGATACGCAGTATTTT. Its protein is CASSSKREGRARTDTQYF.

This chain uses TRBV5-1 with TRBJ2-5; TRBD1 matches at 8 bases. Germline CDR1 is SGHRS and CDR2 is YFSETQ. The CDR3 is 13 amino acids. With 4 bases clipped from V and 5 bases from J, the junction kept 4 bases outside the gene matches. The CDR3 DNA reads TGCGCCAGCAGCCAGGGGGCTGGGGAGACCCAGTACTTC. The encoded protein is CASSQGAGETQYF. Based on the CDR3 plus reference TRBV5-1 and TRBJ2-5, the full variable domain is KAGVTQTPRYLIKTRGQQVTLSCSPISGHRSVSWYQQTPGQGLQFLFEYFSETQRNKGNFPGRFSGRQFSNSRSEMNVSTLELGDSALYLCASSQGAGETQYFGPGTRLLVL.

V and J are TRBV19 and TRBJ1-1; 7 nucleotides line up with TRBD1. V lost 3 bases, J lost 4 bases, and 2 bases stayed unmatched. The CDR3 is 13 residues long. Germline CDR1 reads LNHDA; CDR2 reads SQIVND (reference sequence). This CDR3 reads CASSINRGTEAFF. In nucleotides, the CDR3 is TGTGCCAGTAGTATTAACAGGGGCACTGAAGCTTTCTTT. Using reference TRBV19 and TRBJ1-1 for the parts outside the CDR3, the full variable domain is DGGITQSPKYLFRKEGQNVTLSCEQNLNHDAMYWYRQDPGQGLRLIYYSQIVNDFQKGDIAEGYSVSREKKESFPLTVTSAQKNPTAFYLCASSINRGTEAFFGQGTRLTVV.

This clone was seen a few times. The rearrangement uses TRBV6-6 and TRBJ2-7, with D possibly being TRBD1 (5 bases). CDR3 size: 14 residues. Trimming removed 3 bases at V and 2 bases at J, with 11 bases between. In germline, CDR1 is MNHNY, CDR2 SVGAGI (reference sequence). CDR3 protein: CASSYTRATYEQYF. CDR3 DNA: TGTGCCAGCAGTTATACCAGGGCTACCTACGAGCAGTACTTC.

V gene TRBV30 combines with J gene TRBJ1-1; D gene uncertain. Per germline, CDR1 GTSNPN and CDR2 SVGIG (reference sequence). The CDR3 is made up of 16 amino acids. V was shortened by 1 base and J by 5 bases, with 20 bases between the two germline ends. The CDR3 sequence is CAWSGLRPRGRTEAFF. DNA for the CDR3: TGTGCCTGGAGTGGTCTCCGTCCTCGAGGGAGAACTGAAGCTTTCTTT.

V is TRBV9 and J is TRBJ1-1; perhaps TRBD1 as D (5 bases). The CDR3 spans 13 residues. Germline V gene lookup returns CDR1 SGDLS and CDR2 YYNGEE. Trimming cost V 4 bases and J 3 bases, with 10 bases left between them. This CDR3 is CASSPRQYTEAFF. The CDR3 DNA is TGTGCCAGCAGCCCAAGACAGTACACTGAAGCTTTCTTT.

This chain links TRBV7-2 with TRBJ2-2; TRBD2 aligns across 14 bases. Germline-derived CDR1 and CDR2 are SGHTA and FQGNSA. The CDR3 has 16 residues. After removal of 5 bases from V and 4 bases from J, the junction contained 3 bases not matched to a gene. The DNA of the CDR3 is TGTGCCAGCAGCCCCGGACTAGCGGGAGGCACCGGGGAGCTGTTTTTT. Residues: CASSPGLAGGTGELFF.

The CDR3 loop reads CASSEARVFDTQYF. The CDR3 DNA is TGTGCCAGCAGTGAAGCGCGCGTGTTCGATACGCAGTATTTT. The chain links TRBV6-1 to TRBJ2-3; D is unresolved. The germline V and J ends were trimmed by 0 bases and 6 bases, with 10 bases remaining between them. This CDR3 is built from 14 residues. Germline CDR1 and CDR2: MNHNS and SASEGT.

The chain has TRBV4-1 and TRBJ2-3, with D uncertain. The CDR3 runs to 16 residues. CDR1 MGHRA and CDR2 YSYEKL come from the germline V gene. V lost 1 base and J lost 2, with 13 bases in between. The CDR3 here is CASSQVGSVPTDTQYF. CDR3 nucleotide sequence: TGCGCCAGCAGCCAAGTGGGGTCAGTGCCCACAGATACGCAGTATTTT.

The rearrangement links TRBV7-2 to TRBJ1-1; 8 bases are a match to TRBD1. Germline V gives CDR1 SGHTA, CDR2 FQGNSA. The CDR3 extends over 17 amino acids. The V segment lost 0 bases and the J segment 6 bases; nucleotides outside the gene matches: 12. CDR3 DNA sequence: TGTGCCAGCAGCTTAGCTGTCTCAGGGGGCGTATTCTCTGAAGCTTTCTTT. It translates to CASSLAVSGGVFSEAFF.

This clone was counted only a few times. The same CDR3 can be traced to other DNA sequences in this sample. The V gene is TRBV9, the J gene TRBJ2-3, with 9 bases identical to TRBD2. J was trimmed by 0 bases and V by 0 bases; bases with no gene match: 2. The length of the CDR3 is 16 residues. Germline V gene lookup returns CDR1 SGDLS and CDR2 YYNGEE. This chain's CDR3 is CASSVASGRSTDTQYF. The CDR3 region has the DNA TGTGCCAGCAGCGTAGCCAGCGGGAGGAGCACAGATACGCAGTATTTT.

This clone was detected only a few times. Here the CDR3 reads CASSLYSGRSDTQYF. DNA for the CDR3: TGCGCCAGCAGCTTGTATAGCGGGAGGTCGGATACGCAGTATTTT. The gene calls are TRBV5-1 and TRBJ2-3; the match to TRBD2 covers 10 bases. V shed 1 base and J 6 bases; nucleotides not matched to a gene: 5. The CDR3 extends over 15 amino acids. Germline V gene lookup returns CDR1 SGHRS and CDR2 YFSETQ.

CDR3 amino acids: CASTERSTDTQYF. For the CDR3, the DNA is TGTGCCAGCACCGAGCGGAGCACAGATACGCAGTATTTT. The rearrangement links TRBV6-5 to TRBJ2-3, with D perhaps TRBD2 (5 bases). CDR3 length: 13 amino acids. V lost 7 bases and J 0 bases, leaving 8 bases between the germline ends. Germline CDR1 and CDR2: MNHEY and SVGAGI.

This clone was counted between two and nine times. The gene calls are TRBV30 and TRBJ2-3, with TRBD2 matching 10 bases. The CDR3 spans 14 residues. Germline V gene sequence: CDR1 GTSNPN, CDR2 SVGIG (reference sequence). V gave up 4 bases and J gave up 1 base; unmatched junction bases: 2. CDR3 residues: CAWTSGGRTDTQYF. For the CDR3, the DNA is TGTGCCTGGACTAGCGGGGGTCGCACAGATACGCAGTATTTT.

The chain links TRBV4-3 to TRBJ2-1, with a tentative D call TRBD1 (6 bases). This CDR3 contains 16 residues. Germline CDR1 is LGHNA and CDR2 is YSLEER. Trimming pared 8 bases from V and 5 bases from J, leaving 22 bases between. The CDR3 region is CASGATGAGRNNEQFF. DNA for the CDR3: TGCGCCAGCGGCGCGACAGGCGCCGGTCGAAACAATGAGCAGTTCTTC.

The chain has TRBV9 and TRBJ2-4, with D unclear. The germline V gene encodes CDR1 SGDLS and CDR2 YYNGEE. V gave up 0 bases and J gave up 2 bases, with 18 bases separating them. This CDR3 has 18 amino acids. In nucleotides, the CDR3 is TGTGCCAGCAGCGTAGGACCGTCTGGCCCTACAACCAAAAACATTCAGTACTTC. This translates into CASSVGPSGPTTKNIQYF.

This clone was observed at least ten times. The chain uses TRBV4-3 and TRBJ2-1; 8 bases are a match to TRBD2. The CDR3 consists of 15 residues. Unmatched junction bases numbered 5, after V lost 0 bases and J lost 7 bases. Germline V lookup: CDR1 LGHNA, CDR2 YSLEER. CDR3 DNA: TGCGCCAGCAGCCAAGAACTAGCGGCTAGGAATGAGCAGTTCTTC. Its protein is CASSQELAARNEQFF.

This clone occurred many times. This chain uses TRBV21-1 with TRBJ2-7. TRBV21-1 is reported as a pseudogene. The CDR3 is 13 amino acids. The CDR3 loop reads CASTAFLDGEQYV. CDR3 nucleotides: TGTGCCAGCACCGCCTTTTTGGATGGCGAGCAGTACGTC.

The genes are TRBV4-3 and TRBJ1-1; D remains ambiguous. The CDR3 spans 15 residues. With 0 bases removed from V and 5 bases from J, the gap between germline ends came to 13 bases. Germline V gene lookup returns CDR1 LGHNA and CDR2 YSLEER. This chain's CDR3 is CASSQENRGRTEAFF. The DNA for the CDR3 is TGCGCCAGCAGCCAAGAAAACAGAGGAAGGACTGAAGCTTTCTTT.

A few counts support this clone. The CDR3 DNA reads as TGTGCCAGCAGCAATCCCCTGACAGGGGGCGCGCATACGCAGTATTTT. Translated: CASSNPLTGGAHTQYF. This sequence joins TRBV7-2 and TRBJ2-3, with 10 bases that match TRBD1. The CDR3 length is 16 residues. Germline CDR1 reads SGHTA; CDR2 reads FQGNSA. Unmatched junction bases numbered 12, after V lost 5 bases and J lost 7 bases.

This clone appeared a few times. This chain joins TRBV30 and TRBJ2-4; D not resolved. This CDR3 has 12 residues. Germline V gene sequence: CDR1 GTSNPN, CDR2 SVGIG (reference sequence). V lost 3 bases, J lost 0 bases, and 3 bases lay in between. The CDR3 DNA follows: TGTGCCTGGAGCCAAGCCAAAAACATTCAGTACTTC. Protein: CAWSQAKNIQYF.

There are a few counts of this clone. This chain uses TRBV10-3 with TRBJ2-7, with 10 positions matching TRBD1. Germline V gene sequence: CDR1 ENHRY, CDR2 SYGVKD. CDR3 size: 18 residues. The V gene end was trimmed by 3 bases and the J gene end by 1 base; junction bases not matched to a gene: 12. The CDR3 protein is CAISDSIPGQGKSYEQYV. CDR3 nucleotide sequence: TGTGCCATCAGTGACTCTATACCGGGACAGGGGAAATCCTACGAGCAGTACGTC.

This clone has a count of ten or more. The rearrangement links TRBV30 to TRBJ1-2; D unclear. V dropped 1 base and J dropped 8 bases, with 8 bases sitting between them. Germline CDR1 and CDR2: GTSNPN and SVGIG (reference sequence). The CDR3 is made up of 11 amino acids. CDR3 sequence reads: CAWSGSWGYTF. CDR3 sequence (DNA): TGTGCCTGGAGTGGATCATGGGGCTACACCTTC.

The gene calls are TRBV18 and TRBJ2-2; D is perhaps TRBD1 (5 bases). The CDR3 contains 14 residues. Looked up from germline, CDR1 is KGHSH and CDR2 is LQKENI. The germline V and J ends were trimmed by 1 base and 3 bases, with 6 bases remaining between them. The chain's CDR3 is CASSPRRDTGELFF. CDR3 nucleotides: TGTGCCAGCTCACCACGCAGGGACACCGGGGAGCTGTTTTTT.

Many counts were recorded for this clone. The rearrangement links TRBV14 to TRBJ2-1; no definite D call. Trimming left V 4 bases short and J 7 bases short, with 5 bases between. Per germline, CDR1 SGHDN and CDR2 FVKESK. This CDR3 comprises 11 residues. Here the CDR3 reads CASSRTNEQFF. In DNA form, the CDR3 reads TGTGCCAGCAGCCGAACGAATGAGCAGTTCTTC.

This clone was counted a single time. V and J are TRBV19 and TRBJ2-1; D possibly corresponds to TRBD1 (6 bases). The germline V gene encodes CDR1 LNHDA and CDR2 SQIVND (reference sequence). The CDR3 is made up of 13 amino acids. As DNA, the CDR3 is TGTGCAGTTGTAGAGGGGGTCTACAATGAGCAGTTCTTC. It yields the protein CAVVEGVYNEQFF.

This clone was recorded a few times. This chain links TRBV7-9 with TRBJ2-1, with 9 bases fitting TRBD1. Germline CDR1 and CDR2: SEHNR and FQNEAQ (reference sequence). CDR3 length equals 16 residues. J gave up 2 bases and V 5 bases, and 7 bases lay outside the gene matches. For the CDR3, the DNA is TGTGCCAGCAGCATCGGACAGGGGCGGACCTACAATGAGCAGTTCTTC. Protein: CASSIGQGRTYNEQFF.

V is TRBV29-1 and J is TRBJ1-4; no definite D call. This CDR3 spans 12 amino acids. Trimming left V 4 bases short and J 4 bases short, with 7 bases between. The germline gives CDR1 SQVTM, CDR2 ANQGSEA. The CDR3 loop is CSVVRDNEKLFF. CDR3 sequence (DNA): TGCAGCGTTGTAAGGGATAATGAAAAACTGTTTTTT. The whole variable domain, remainder taken from reference TRBV29-1 and TRBJ1-4, is SAVISQKPSRDICQRGTSLTIQCQVDSQVTMMFWYRQQPGQSLTLIATANQGSEATYESGFVIDKFPISRPNLTFSTLTVSNMSPEDSSIYLCSVVRDNEKLFFGSGTQLSVL.